The 30 T cell receptor beta chains below come from one sample, sequenced in a study of spatial heterogeneity in lung cancer. TCRdb independently ran MiXCR on the 5' RACE reads; one entry per CDR3 protein. This table has about 48,000 distinct CDR3 sequences, approximately 5.7% appearing once. The time point is: sample taken at primary tumor resection. Material for sequencing was whole RNA from tumor, nontumor lung or frozen PBMC, left unsorted. The material was PBMCs, obtained at surgery. The receptors were gathered from a male donor with early-stage non-small cell lung cancer.

This clonotype appeared many times. CDR3 in DNA: TGCAGCGTTGAGGGACAGAACACTGAAGCTTTCTTT. Protein sequence: CSVEGQNTEAFF. V gene TRBV29-1 combines with J gene TRBJ1-1, with D perhaps TRBD1 (6 bases). CDR1 and CDR2 from the germline V gene are SQVTM and ANQGSEA. Trimming stripped 3 bases from V and 1 base from J, with 6 bases between. This CDR3 has 12 residues.

This clonotype was observed many times. The rearrangement links TRBV29-1 to TRBJ2-5, with 7 bases fitting TRBD2. This CDR3 has 16 residues. V dropped 2 bases and J dropped 1; count of bases not matched to a gene: 10. The V gene's germline CDR1 is SQVTM and CDR2 ANQGSEA. The CDR3 loop is CSVEKVAGTSQETQYF. The CDR3 DNA sequence: TGCAGCGTTGAAAAGGTAGCGGGTACCTCCCAAGAGACCCAGTACTTC.

This clonotype occurred many times. This CDR3 is CASSSYGTGELFF. Written as DNA, the CDR3 is TGTGCCAGCAGCTCATACGGCACCGGGGAGCTGTTTTTT. The rearrangement uses TRBV7-9 and TRBJ2-2; D is ambiguous. The germline V gene has CDR1 SEHNR and CDR2 FQNEAQ (reference sequence). This CDR3 spans 13 amino acids. V was pared by 4 bases and J by 4 bases, with 7 bases between.

This clonotype was seen at least ten times. The rearrangement uses TRBV27 and TRBJ1-1, with D tentatively TRBD1 (6 bases). Per germline, CDR1 MNHEY and CDR2 SMNVEV (reference sequence). V dropped 5 bases and J dropped 2 bases, with 12 bases sitting between them. The CDR3 consists of 14 residues. CDR3 in amino acids: CASSVNRDNTEAFF. The CDR3 DNA reads TGTGCCAGCAGTGTTAACAGGGACAACACTGAAGCTTTCTTT.

This clonotype was seen at least ten times. J is TRBJ2-7 and V is TRBV4-1; 13 nucleotides agree with TRBD2. This CDR3 has 15 amino acids. Germline loops: CDR1 MGHRA, CDR2 YSYEKL. The V and J ends lost 4 bases and 3 bases, in that order; junction bases with no gene match: 3. DNA of the CDR3: TGCGCCAGCAGCCGCGGGACTAGCGGGGTCTACGAGCAGTACTTC. Its translation is CASSRGTSGVYEQYF.

This clonotype was observed many times. The chain couples TRBV28 to TRBJ1-1; 9 bases fit TRBD1. In germline, CDR1 is MDHEN, CDR2 SYDVKM. The CDR3 covers 15 residues. The junction had 4 bases not matched to a gene; V was cut back by 4 bases and J by 1 base. The CDR3 region has the DNA TGTGCCAGCAGTTATAACAGGGGGCAGAACACTGAAGCTTTCTTT. Translating it yields CASSYNRGQNTEAFF.

In its sample, this clonotype was seen many times. The gene calls are TRBV27 and TRBJ2-3; perhaps TRBD2 as D (5 bases). Trimming removed 6 bases at V and 1 base at J, with 11 bases between. Germline assignment: CDR1 MNHEY and CDR2 SMNVEV (reference sequence). CDR3 size: 14 residues. The CDR3 sequence is CASSSAAGTDTQYF. CDR3 coding DNA: TGTGCCAGCAGCTCGGCAGCGGGCACAGATACGCAGTATTTT.

This clonotype was recorded at least ten times. The chain is built from TRBV7-2 and TRBJ2-3, with 8 bases lining up with TRBD1. CDR3 length: 14 amino acids. V lost 5 bases to trimming and J lost 6 bases; unmatched junction nucleotides: 7. From germline, CDR1 is SGHTA and CDR2 FQGNSA. The CDR3 DNA reads TGTGCCAGCAGCCCCATAGGACAGGGCGATACGCAGTATTTT. Translation gives CASSPIGQGDTQYF.

This clonotype was found many times. The rearrangement links TRBV5-1 to TRBJ1-1; possible D gene TRBD1, 5 bases. V lost 4 bases, J lost 1 base, and 11 bases lay in between. The CDR3 is 14 residues long. Germline lookup yields CDR1 SGHRS and CDR2 YFSETQ. The CDR3 coding sequence is TGCGCCAGCAGCCCCCACAGGACGAACACTGAAGCTTTCTTT. Amino acid sequence: CASSPHRTNTEAFF.

The V call is TRBV21-1, the J call TRBJ2-2; the D segment call TRBD1 is taken from the table without a DNA check. TRBV21-1 is a listed pseudogene. There are 13 residues in the CDR3. CDR3: CASSQGQSGELFF. The CDR3 DNA reads TGTGCCAGCAGCCAAGGACAGTCCGGGGAGCTGTTTTTT.

This clonotype has a count of ten or more. V is TRBV7-2 and J is TRBJ2-1, with TRBD2 identical over 11 bases. The CDR3 is made up of 15 amino acids. Germline assignment: CDR1 SGHTA and CDR2 FQGNSA. With V trimmed by 5 bases and J by 4 bases, 4 bases remained unmatched. CDR3 sequence: CASSTGLADYNEQFF. The CDR3 nucleotides read TGTGCCAGCAGCACGGGACTAGCGGATTACAATGAGCAGTTCTTC. The variable domain in full, with the rest retrieved from reference TRBV7-2 and TRBJ2-1, is GAGVSQSPSNKVTEKGKDVELRCDPISGHTALYWYRQSLGQGLEFLIYFQGNSAPDKSGLPSDRFSAERTGGSVSTLTIQRTQQEDSAVYLCASSTGLADYNEQFFGPGTRLTVL.

This clonotype occurred many times. The J gene is TRBJ1-4, the V gene TRBV20-1; unclear D gene. Trimming removed 3 bases from V and 6 bases from J, with 11 bases in between. This CDR3 contains 13 residues. Looked up from germline, CDR1 is DFQATT and CDR2 is SNEGSKA (reference sequence). CDR3 amino acids: CSARAVEDEKLFF. CDR3 DNA sequence: TGCAGTGCTAGGGCTGTAGAGGATGAAAAACTGTTTTTT.

This clonotype has at least ten counts. This chain joins TRBV10-2 and TRBJ2-4; 12 nucleotides line up with TRBD1. Germline CDR1 is WSHSY and CDR2 is SAAADI. CDR3 length: 17 residues. Germline trimming cut 0 bases from V and 5 bases from J; bases unmatched to any gene: 5. CDR3 in DNA: TGCGCCAGCAGTGAGTCCATCGGGACAGGGGGCCAAAACATTCAGTACTTC. It is translated as CASSESIGTGGQNIQYF.

This clonotype was counted many times. This chain joins TRBV4-1 and TRBJ2-3; D is uncertain. Germline loops: CDR1 MGHRA, CDR2 YSYEKL. This CDR3 contains 12 residues. Trimming pared 0 bases from V and 5 bases from J, leaving 3 bases between. CDR3 protein: CASSQEGDTQYF. The CDR3 DNA reads TGCGCCAGCAGCCAAGAGGGAGATACGCAGTATTTT.

This clonotype came up a few times. The chain joins TRBV7-6 to TRBJ2-2; 15 bases match TRBD2. The CDR3 loop spans 16 amino acids. The germline gives CDR1 SGHVS, CDR2 FNYEAQ. Trimming took 4 bases from V and 5 from J; bases not matched to a gene: 2. The CDR3 nucleotides read TGTGCCAGCAGCTCTGGGACTAGCGGGAGGACCGGGGAGCTGTTTTTT. Its protein is CASSSGTSGRTGELFF.

This clonotype was seen many times. This chain links TRBV2 with TRBJ1-2; no clear D gene. The CDR3 spans 12 residues. Trimming pared 4 bases from V and 4 bases from J, leaving 7 bases between. CDR1 is SNHLY and CDR2 is FYNNEI in the germline V gene. The CDR3 region is CASSADFYGYTF. The CDR3, as DNA: TGTGCCAGCAGTGCAGATTTCTATGGCTACACCTTC.

This clonotype occurred a few times. The chain has TRBV20-1 and TRBJ2-1; 16 bases agree with TRBD2. CDR1 DFQATT and CDR2 SNEGSKA come from the germline V gene (reference sequence). The CDR3 is 15 residues long. The V and J ends lost 6 bases and 7 bases, in that order; junction bases with no gene match: 6. This CDR3 is CSAAGLAGGVNEQFF. In DNA, the CDR3 is TGCAGTGCCGCGGGACTAGCGGGAGGGGTGAATGAGCAGTTCTTC.

This clonotype was counted many times. CDR3 sequence (DNA): TGTGCCAGCAGCTTGAAGGGGGGAGAGACCCAGTACTTC. Protein product: CASSLKGGETQYF. This chain joins TRBV5-4 and TRBJ2-5, with D possibly called TRBD1 or TRBD2 (6 bases each). V lost 1 base and J lost 4, with 8 bases in between. Germline-derived CDR1 and CDR2 are SGHNT and YYREEE (reference sequence). CDR3 size: 13 residues.

This clonotype was counted ten times or more. The chain links TRBV5-5 to TRBJ2-1, with D tentatively TRBD2 (6 bases). The CDR3 extends over 15 amino acids. CDR1 and CDR2 from the germline V gene are SGHKS and YYEKEE (reference sequence). V was cut by 4 bases and J by 4 bases, with 15 bases left in between. CDR3 amino acids: CASSDGTRRYNEQFF. CDR3 DNA: TGTGCCAGCAGCGACGGGACTCGCAGGTACAATGAGCAGTTCTTC.

This clonotype came up many times. The CDR3 loop is CSANPTGTTEAFF. CDR3 nucleotides: TGCAGCGCCAACCCCACAGGGACTACTGAAGCTTTCTTT. This sequence joins TRBV29-1 and TRBJ1-1; the D gene is possibly TRBD1 (6 bases). Looked up from germline, CDR1 is SQVTM and CDR2 is ANQGSEA. CDR3 length equals 13 residues. Trimming cost V 7 bases and J 5 bases, with 17 bases left between them.

This clonotype was picked up many times. The chain couples TRBV5-1 to TRBJ2-5; 8 bases line up with TRBD2. The CDR3 has 15 residues. The junction had 6 bases not matched to a gene; V was cut back by 1 base and J by 4 bases. Per the germline V gene, CDR1 is SGHRS and CDR2 is YFSETQ. The CDR3 nucleotides are TGCGCCAGCAGCTTGCAAGCGGGAGTGGTAGAGACCCAGTACTTC. Translation: CASSLQAGVVETQYF.

This clonotype has ten or more counts. The chain is built from TRBV20-1 and TRBJ2-3; D ambiguous. CDR1 and CDR2 from the germline V gene are DFQATT and SNEGSKA (reference sequence). Trimming stripped 6 bases from V and 0 bases from J, with 13 bases between. CDR3 length equals 14 residues. CDR3 nucleotide sequence: TGCAGTGCCCTGGAATCCGCTAGCACAGATACGCAGTATTTT. It yields the protein CSALESASTDTQYF.

This clonotype was found many times. The V call is TRBV19, the J call TRBJ2-7, with D hard to call. The V gene lost 3 bases and the J gene lost 0 bases, with 12 bases spanning the gap. The germline gives CDR1 LNHDA, CDR2 SQIVND (reference sequence). The CDR3 contains 15 residues. The CDR3 is CASSIALAISYEQYF. The CDR3 nucleotides are TGTGCCAGTAGTATCGCCCTGGCCATCTCCTACGAGCAGTACTTC. Together with reference TRBV19 and TRBJ2-7, the CDR3 gives the full variable domain: DGGITQSPKYLFRKEGQNVTLSCEQNLNHDAMYWYRQDPGQGLRLIYYSQIVNDFQKGDIAEGYSVSREKKESFPLTVTSAQKNPTAFYLCASSIALAISYEQYFGPGTRLTVT.

In regard to this clonotype: This may come from a read error, since a much larger clone is one base off. This chain links TRBV7-9 with TRBJ2-3; D unresolved. Germline loops: CDR1 SEHNR, CDR2 FQNEAQ (reference sequence). V was cut by 5 bases and J by 7 bases, with 10 bases left in between. The CDR3 has 12 amino acids. CDR3 sequence: CASSPLGYTQYF. CDR3 nucleotides: TGTGCCAGCAGCCCCTTGGGGTATACGCAGTATTTT. The full variable domain, rest sourced from reference TRBV7-9 and TRBJ2-3, is DTGVSQNPRHKITKRGQNVTFRCDPISEHNRLYWYRQTLGQGPEFLTYFQNEAQLEKSRLLSDRFSAERPKGSFSTLEIQRTEQGDSAMYLCASSPLGYTQYFGPGTRLTVL.

There are a few counts of this clonotype. The V call is TRBV7-9, the J call TRBJ2-2; 11 bases fit TRBD2. The CDR3 sequence is 19 residues long. Germline CDR1 SEHNR, CDR2 FQNEAQ (reference sequence). V was pared by 4 bases and J by 0 bases, with 10 bases of the junction left unmatched. Written as DNA, the CDR3 is TGTGCCAGCAGCTACCTAGCGGGAGGACCATACGCGAACACCGGGGAGCTGTTTTTT. Protein: CASSYLAGGPYANTGELFF.

This clonotype was picked up many times. The chain couples TRBV6-1 to TRBJ2-1; TRBD2 might be the D (5 bases). The CDR3 has 14 residues. Germline V lookup: CDR1 MNHNS, CDR2 SASEGT. Trimming pared 3 bases from V and 5 bases from J, leaving 11 bases between. The CDR3 region has the DNA TGTGCCAGCAGTGAGCCTGGACTCAACAATGAGCAGTTCTTC. Translating it yields CASSEPGLNNEQFF.

This clonotype was detected ten times or more. The chain is built from TRBV2 and TRBJ2-4; tentative D call: TRBD1 (6 bases). The CDR3 spans 12 residues. V lost 6 bases and J lost 6, with 9 bases in between. Germline V gene lookup returns CDR1 SNHLY and CDR2 FYNNEI. This chain's CDR3 is CASSEDRNIQYF. The CDR3 coding sequence is TGTGCCAGCAGCGAGGACAGAAACATTCAGTACTTC.

Ten or more counts support this clonotype. The gene calls are TRBV9 and TRBJ1-1; 10 bases map to TRBD1. The germline V gene has CDR1 SGDLS and CDR2 YYNGEE. The CDR3 extends over 14 amino acids. The trim removed 4 bases at V and 5 bases at J, leaving 5 bases unmatched. The CDR3 sequence is CASSFGDRGTEAFF. Here the CDR3 DNA reads TGTGCCAGCAGCTTCGGGGACAGGGGTACTGAAGCTTTCTTT.

This clonotype was found many times. The chain recombines TRBV3-1 with TRBJ2-3; D unresolved. V was shortened by 3 bases and J by 7 bases, with 17 bases between the two germline ends. The CDR3 has 15 amino acids. Germline V CDR1 and CDR2: LGHDT, YNNKEL (reference sequence). This CDR3 is CASSQVGRSANTQYF. The CDR3 DNA follows: TGTGCCAGCAGCCAGGTGGGTCGGTCAGCGAATACGCAGTATTTT.

This clonotype was seen at least ten times. This chain joins TRBV20-1 and TRBJ2-1, with 11 nucleotides matching TRBD2. Germline V gene lookup returns CDR1 DFQATT and CDR2 SNEGSKA (reference sequence). V shed 6 bases, J shed 4 bases, and the junction held 2 bases outside the gene matches. This CDR3 comprises 13 residues. CDR3 sequence reads: CSARLAGYNEQFF. The CDR3 DNA reads TGCAGTGCCAGACTAGCGGGGTACAATGAGCAGTTCTTC.